The subject of this entry is one TCR beta chain. What it recognizes is unknown. CDR1 and CDR2 (germline): MGHRA, YSYEKL. V was trimmed by 1 base and J by 0 bases, leaving 10 bases between them. This CDR3 is built from 16 residues. The source of the sample is a study of T-cell memory formation after mild COVID-19. Study summary: TCR clusters were largely donor specific. General study points: Pre-infection memory contained some responding clones, which suggested that cross-reactive memory had joined. Balance between CD4 and CD8 was seen in clones contracting day 15 to 85, and a CD4+ lean was seen in later expanders.

From 5'RACE with constant-segment primers came TCR alpha and TCR beta cDNA libraries that carried sample barcodes and UMIs. From the 5' RACE reads, TCRdb called clonotypes with MiXCR, one entry per CDR3 protein. The table shows 470,000 or so distinct CDR3 sequences, with 20% occurring only once. This clonotype was sampled from an adult woman who had mild COVID-19 (a few samples of this study predate the infection). Cell type and time point are not known. V usage is TRBV4-1 and J usage is TRBJ2-4; no definite D call. Specimen: PBMCs or a T cell subset sorted from them (not recorded which). The CDR3 protein is CASSQGAWLAKNIQYF. The CDR3 DNA reads as TGCGCCAGCAGCCAAGGGGCTTGGTTAGCCAAAAACATTCAGTACTTC.